This T cell receptor (beta chain) is from a study of CD8 T cells in Susac syndrome. Looked up from germline, CDR1 is LGHNA and CDR2 is YNFKEQ. The CDR3 covers 12 residues. V shed 1 base and J shed 8 bases, with 6 bases lying between them. It was negative isolation that provided the CD8+ and CD4+ T cells, whereas TEMRA cells were enriched by FACS. cDNA came from roughly 0.5 to 1 ug RNA primed by random hexamers. From the immunoSEQ multiplex PCR reads, TCRdb called clonotypes with MiXCR, one entry per CDR3 protein. The profile shows about 180,000 distinct CDR3 sequences, over 90% of them singletons. Sequencing used CD4+ T cells from PBMCs. V and J are TRBV4-2 and TRBJ2-1, with D uncertain. The receptor's source is a human donor with Susac syndrome. CDR3: CASSQVSYEQFF. The CDR3 coding sequence is TGTGCCAGCAGCCAAGTTAGTTATGAGCAGTTCTTC.